These 19 T cell receptor beta chains came from one sample sequenced in a study of cytomegalovirus exposure and HLA in healthy donors. The repertoire was sequenced with immunoSEQ multiplex PCR; TCRdb's copy has only in-frame clones and lacks some. The sample lists more than 90,000 clones; approximately 85% were seen once. The sequenced sample consisted of PBMCs. The receptors come from a man aged 18 to 30 in good health and CMV-seronegative.

The rearrangement joins TRBV6-1 to TRBJ1-5, with D perhaps TRBD1 (6 bases). From germline, CDR1 is MNHNS and CDR2 SASEGT. The V gene lost 5 bases and the J gene lost 7 bases, with 15 bases spanning the gap. The CDR3 covers 14 residues. The CDR3 loop is CASSPLGANQPQHF. The CDR3 bases are TGTGCCAGCAGTCCATTGGGGGCTAACCAGCCCCAGCATTTT.

This clone was observed a few times. The rearrangement links TRBV25-1 to TRBJ2-6; possibly TRBD1 for D (6 bases). Germline V gives CDR1 MGHDK, CDR2 SYGVNS. V lost 4 bases, J lost 4 bases, and 11 bases lay in between. This CDR3 spans 15 amino acids. DNA of the CDR3: TGTGCCAGCAGTGCCACAGGGCGAGGGGCCAACGTCCTGACTTTC. Its protein is CASSATGRGANVLTF.

The chain recombines TRBV5-6 with TRBJ2-2; 8 bases line up with TRBD1. Germline loops: CDR1 SGHDT, CDR2 YYEEEE. CDR3 length: 15 amino acids. V gave up 3 bases and J gave up 1 base; unmatched junction bases: 2. The CDR3 region has the DNA TGTGCCAGCAGCTACGGGACAGGGAACACCGGGGAGCTGTTTTTT. Its protein is CASSYGTGNTGELFF. Variable domain in full (rest from reference TRBV5-6 and TRBJ2-2): DAGVTQSPTHLIKTRGQQVTLRCSPKSGHDTVSWYQQALGQGPQFIFQYYEEEERQRGNFPDRFSGHQFPNYSSELNVNALLLGDSALYLCASSYGTGNTGELFFGEGSRLTVL.

V usage is TRBV6-5 and J usage is TRBJ2-7; 10 bases line up with TRBD1. The CDR3 extends over 15 amino acids. With V trimmed by 5 bases and J by 5 bases, 9 bases remained unmatched. Germline CDR1 MNHEY, CDR2 SVGAGI. In DNA form, the CDR3 reads TGTGCCAGCAGTCGAATTGGGACAGGGGCGAACGAGCAGTACTTC. This translates into CASSRIGTGANEQYF.

The chain joins TRBV10-1 to TRBJ2-1, with D possibly being TRBD2 (5 bases). Between the trimmed V and J ends, which lost 0 bases and 5 bases, there was a span of 8 bases. The CDR3 runs to 14 residues. Germline CDR1 and CDR2: WNHNN and SYGVQD (reference sequence). This CDR3 is CASSESGLNNEQFF. The CDR3 DNA is TGCGCCAGCAGTGAGTCCGGACTGAACAATGAGCAGTTCTTC.

This rearrangement joins TRBV30 to TRBJ2-1; 8 nucleotides agree with TRBD2. The CDR3 is made up of 17 amino acids. Germline values: CDR1 GTSNPN, CDR2 SVGIG (reference sequence). After removal of 3 bases from V and 4 bases from J, the junction contained 14 bases not matched to a gene. The DNA for the CDR3 is TGTGCCTGGAGGCCGGCTGGGGTAGCGGGGCAATACAATGAGCAGTTCTTC. Translated, it gives CAWRPAGVAGQYNEQFF.

This clone has only one observation. The V and J genes are TRBV4-1 and TRBJ1-3, with D perhaps TRBD1 (5 bases). Germline assignment: CDR1 MGHRA and CDR2 YSYEKL. V gave up 0 bases and J gave up 0 bases, with 18 bases separating them. CDR3 length equals 19 residues. CDR3 nucleotides: TGCGCCAGCAGCCAAGAGAATGGCGCAGGGTTCAGCTCTGGAAACACCATATATTTT. Protein product: CASSQENGAGFSSGNTIYF.

The genes are TRBV29-1 and TRBJ1-1; 8 bases align to TRBD1. CDR1 SQVTM and CDR2 ANQGSEA come from the germline V gene. The CDR3 spans 16 residues. V shed 0 bases and J 0 bases; nucleotides not matched to a gene: 6. This CDR3 reads CSVEDIGQGMNTEAFF. CDR3 nucleotide sequence: TGCAGCGTTGAAGATATCGGACAGGGCATGAACACTGAAGCTTTCTTT.

This chain uses TRBV5-1 with TRBJ1-1, with TRBD1 as a possible D gene (5 bases). The ends were cut back, 2 bases at V and 2 bases at J, with 10 bases in the middle. The germline V gene has CDR1 SGHRS and CDR2 YFSETQ. The CDR3 contains 14 residues. In DNA form, the CDR3 reads TGCGCCAGCAGCTTACGACAGACTAACACTGAAGCTTTCTTT. Translating gives CASSLRQTNTEAFF.

Regarding this clone: The sample carries other DNA sequences with the same CDR3. The chain uses TRBV9 and TRBJ2-7, with a tentative D call TRBD2 (6 bases). The V and J ends lost 0 bases and 0 bases respectively, with 7 bases between them. Per the germline V gene, CDR1 is SGDLS and CDR2 is YYNGEE. The CDR3 totals 14 residues. Here the CDR3 DNA reads TGTGCCAGCAGCGTAGGCGGGAACTCCTACGAGCAGTACTTC. Translated: CASSVGGNSYEQYF.

The chain is built from TRBV5-6 and TRBJ2-5; TRBD2 is a possible D gene (5 bases). Deletions cut 0 bases from V and 5 bases from J, with 17 bases between. This CDR3 region has 16 residues. Germline V gene data show CDR1 as SGHDT and CDR2 as YYEEEE. In DNA form, the CDR3 reads TGTGCCAGCAGCTTGGATGGACGGGATATCTACGAGACCCAGTACTTC. Residues: CASSLDGRDIYETQYF.

The chain employs TRBV25-1 and TRBJ2-1; 11 bases line up with TRBD2. Germline lookup yields CDR1 MGHDK and CDR2 SYGVNS. There are 18 residues in the CDR3. V lost 3 bases, J lost 4 bases, and 11 bases stayed unmatched. The CDR3 coding sequence is TGTGCCAGCAGTGACGCTTTCCCTAGACTAGCGGGGTACAATGAGCAGTTCTTC. This sequence encodes CASSDAFPRLAGYNEQFF.

The rearrangement links TRBV6-6 to TRBJ2-2; 8 nucleotides line up with TRBD1. V gave up 2 bases and J gave up 6 bases; unmatched junction bases: 5. CDR3 length: 15 amino acids. CDR1 is MNHNY, CDR2 SVGAGI, per germline (reference sequence). The CDR3 reads CASSYGQGVAGELFF. The CDR3 DNA reads as TGTGCCAGCAGTTACGGACAGGGTGTCGCCGGGGAGCTGTTTTTT.

The CDR3 is CASRTGGAWFGNTIYF. The CDR3 DNA sequence: TGTGCCAGCAGGACAGGGGGCGCTTGGTTTGGAAACACCATATATTTT. The V and J genes are TRBV2 and TRBJ1-3, with 10 bases aligning to TRBD1. The CDR3 extends over 16 amino acids. Trimming at V came to 6 bases and at J to 3 bases, leaving 8 bases not matched to a gene. In germline, CDR1 is SNHLY, CDR2 FYNNEI.

Written as DNA, the CDR3 is TGTGCCAGCAACACGAAGGGGAGGGGGGAAGCTTTCTTT. Translating it yields CASNTKGRGEAFF. V is TRBV13 and J is TRBJ1-1; D is possibly TRBD1 (6 bases). Germline CDR1 reads PRHDT; CDR2 reads FYEKMQ (reference sequence). V was cut by 7 bases and J by 8 bases, with 17 bases left in between. This CDR3 is built from 13 residues.

This sequence joins TRBV29-1 and TRBJ1-2; 7 nucleotides agree with TRBD1. The CDR3 is 15 residues long. J gave up 3 bases and V 3 bases, and 10 bases lay outside the gene matches. CDR1 SQVTM and CDR2 ANQGSEA come from the germline V gene. CDR3 sequence: CSVDGTARGDYGYTF. The DNA for the CDR3 is TGCAGCGTTGATGGGACAGCCCGGGGAGACTATGGCTACACCTTC.

This chain connects TRBV14 to TRBJ2-5; 7 bases are a match to TRBD2. The junction had 10 bases not matched to a gene; V was cut back by 4 bases and J by 5 bases. CDR3 length: 15 residues. The V gene's germline CDR1 is SGHDN and CDR2 FVKESK. CDR3 nucleotide sequence: TGTGCCAGCAGCCGCCGGGTAGCGGGTCCGGAGACCCAGTACTTC. Translation: CASSRRVAGPETQYF. Full variable domain (missing parts from reference TRBV14 and TRBJ2-5): EAGVTQFPSHSVIEKGQTVTLRCDPISGHDNLYWYRRVMGKEIKFLLHFVKESKQDESGMPNNRFLAERTGGTYSTLKVQPAELEDSGVYFCASSRRVAGPETQYFGPGTRLLVL.

The sample holds one count of this clone. The genes are TRBV13 and TRBJ2-5; the match to TRBD2 covers 10 bases. Germline trimming cut 2 bases from V and 2 bases from J; bases unmatched to any gene: 8. The CDR3 is made up of 17 amino acids. Germline assignment: CDR1 PRHDT and CDR2 FYEKMQ (reference sequence). The CDR3 sequence is CASSLWASGGVQETQYF. The CDR3 DNA reads as TGTGCCAGCAGCTTATGGGCTAGCGGGGGAGTGCAAGAGACCCAGTACTTC.

The chain combines TRBV29-1 with TRBJ1-1; D uncertain. The CDR3 is made up of 13 amino acids. Per germline, CDR1 SQVTM and CDR2 ANQGSEA. The V gene lost 5 bases and the J gene lost 6 bases, with 16 bases spanning the gap. The DNA of the CDR3 is TGCAGCGTTCGGCCCGGTGGAGGCTCTGAAGCTTTCTTT. This codes for CSVRPGGGSEAFF.